This TCR beta chain stems from a study of PD-1 blockade in classical Hodgkin lymphoma. Time point described: newly diagnosed, previously untreated cHL patient sample. PBMCs from patients with newly diagnosed, untreated classical Hodgkin lymphoma served as a comparison group for the relapsed/refractory trial patients. The length of the CDR3 is 14 residues. CDR1 and CDR2 from the germline V gene are MNHEY and SVGAGI. V was clipped by 6 bases and J by 6 bases, with 14 bases between them. Here immunoSEQ multiplex PCR was the method, and the copy in TCRdb shows in-frame clones only, minus some. The table lists approximately 70,000 clones, about 93% of them singletons.

The TCR comes from a human donor with classical Hodgkin lymphoma. The sample was peripheral blood mononuclear cells (PBMCs). The genes are TRBV6-5 and TRBJ2-2; D unclear. The CDR3 DNA reads as TGTGCCAGCAGGGGTTCTCCCCAGGCCGGGGAGCTGTTTTTT. Its translation: CASRGSPQAGELFF.